A single count supports the clone carrying this T cell receptor beta chain. This entry is derived from a study of blood T cell repertoires in COVID-19. Study-wide background: Sources were T cells, B-cell-depleted T cells, or PBMCs; the material itself was cDNA or gDNA.

Deletions cut 4 bases from V and 1 base from J, with 7 bases between. The CDR3 length is 13 residues. CDR1 KGHSY and CDR2 FQNENV come from the germline V gene. Seattle researchers signed up patients amid active infection and tracked them longitudinally. How the authors handled the data: How many nucleated cells were present was estimated from reference gene primer amplification. Assay used: immunoSEQ multiplex PCR; TCRdb lists only in-frame clones, some missing. Clone size and V and J calls were adopted from that table, with D and trimming inferred from the DNA. The table lists roughly 160,000 clones, around 87% of them singletons.

This chain connects TRBV16 to TRBJ1-1, with D possibly matching TRBD1 (5 bases). Sequenced material: peripheral blood. The TCR sequence derives from a man aged 55 to 70 with COVID-19, enrolled during active disease. The CDR3 nucleotides are TGTGCCAGCAGCCCGCAGGGGAACACTGAAGCTTTCTTT. It translates to CASSPQGNTEAFF. Full variable domain (remainder filled in from reference TRBV16 and TRBJ1-1): GEEVAQTPKHLVRGEGQKAKLYCAPIKGHSYVFWYQQVLKNEFKFLISFQNENVFDETGMPKERFSAKCLPNSPCSLEIQATKLEDSAVYFCASSPQGNTEAFFGQGTRLTVV.